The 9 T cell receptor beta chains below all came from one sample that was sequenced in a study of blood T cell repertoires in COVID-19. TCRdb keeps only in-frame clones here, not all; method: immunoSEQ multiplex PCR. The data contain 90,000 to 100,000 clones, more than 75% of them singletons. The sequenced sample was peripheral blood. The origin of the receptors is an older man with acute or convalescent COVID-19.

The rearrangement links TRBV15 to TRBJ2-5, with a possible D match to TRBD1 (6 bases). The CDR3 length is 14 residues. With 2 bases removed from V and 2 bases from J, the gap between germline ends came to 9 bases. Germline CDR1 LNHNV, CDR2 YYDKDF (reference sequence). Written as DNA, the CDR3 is TGTGCCACCAGCAGATGGACAGTTCAAGAGACCCAGTACTTC. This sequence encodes CATSRWTVQETQYF.

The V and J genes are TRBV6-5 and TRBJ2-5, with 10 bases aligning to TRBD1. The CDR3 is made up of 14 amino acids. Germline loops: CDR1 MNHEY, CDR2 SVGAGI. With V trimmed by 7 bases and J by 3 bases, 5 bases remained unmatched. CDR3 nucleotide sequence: TGTGCCAGCACCCCGGACAGGGGGGAAGAGACCCAGTACTTC. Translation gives CASTPDRGEETQYF.

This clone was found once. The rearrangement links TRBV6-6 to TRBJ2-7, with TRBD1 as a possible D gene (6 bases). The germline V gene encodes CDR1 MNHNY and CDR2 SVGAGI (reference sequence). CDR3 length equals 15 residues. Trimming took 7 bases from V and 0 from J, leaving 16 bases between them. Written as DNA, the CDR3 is TGTGCCAGCATCACACGAACAGGGTCCTCCTACGAGCAGTACTTC. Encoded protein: CASITRTGSSYEQYF.

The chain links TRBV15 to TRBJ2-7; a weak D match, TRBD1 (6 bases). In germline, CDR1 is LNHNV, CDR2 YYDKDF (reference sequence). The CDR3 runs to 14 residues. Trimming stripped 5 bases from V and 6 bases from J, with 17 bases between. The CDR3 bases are TGTGCCACCAGCCCCGGGGATAGCAGGGGCGAGCAGTACTTC. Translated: CATSPGDSRGEQYF.

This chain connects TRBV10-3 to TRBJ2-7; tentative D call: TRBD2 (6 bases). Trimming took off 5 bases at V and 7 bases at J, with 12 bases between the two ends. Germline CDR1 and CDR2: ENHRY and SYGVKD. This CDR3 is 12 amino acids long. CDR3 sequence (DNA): TGTGCCATCAGTCCCCGCGGGGTTGAGCAGTACTTC. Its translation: CAISPRGVEQYF.

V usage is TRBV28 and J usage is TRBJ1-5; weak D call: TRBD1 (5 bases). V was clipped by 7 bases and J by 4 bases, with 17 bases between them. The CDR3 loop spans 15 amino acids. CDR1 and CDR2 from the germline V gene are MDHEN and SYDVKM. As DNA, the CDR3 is TGTGCCAGCAACAGCGTCTGGCCAGGGAATCAGCCCCAGCATTTT. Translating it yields CASNSVWPGNQPQHF.

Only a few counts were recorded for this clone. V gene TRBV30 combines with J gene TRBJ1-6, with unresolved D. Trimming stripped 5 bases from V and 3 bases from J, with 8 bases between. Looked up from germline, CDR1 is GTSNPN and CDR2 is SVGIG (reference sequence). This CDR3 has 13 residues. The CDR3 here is CAWADFYNSPLHF. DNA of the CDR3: TGTGCCTGGGCGGACTTCTATAATTCACCCCTCCACTTT.

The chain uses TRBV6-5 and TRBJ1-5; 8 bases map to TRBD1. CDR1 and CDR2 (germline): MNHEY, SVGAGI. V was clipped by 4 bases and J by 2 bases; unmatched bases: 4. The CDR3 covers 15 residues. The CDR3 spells CASSSDRAGNQPQHF. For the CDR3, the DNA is TGTGCCAGCAGTTCGGACAGGGCCGGCAATCAGCCCCAGCATTTT.

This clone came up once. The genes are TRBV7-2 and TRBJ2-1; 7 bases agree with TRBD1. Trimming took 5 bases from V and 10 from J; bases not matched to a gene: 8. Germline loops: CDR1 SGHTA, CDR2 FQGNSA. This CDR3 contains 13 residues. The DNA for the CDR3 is TGTGCCAGCAGCGACAGGGTACCCCCCGAGCAGTTCTTC. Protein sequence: CASSDRVPPEQFF.